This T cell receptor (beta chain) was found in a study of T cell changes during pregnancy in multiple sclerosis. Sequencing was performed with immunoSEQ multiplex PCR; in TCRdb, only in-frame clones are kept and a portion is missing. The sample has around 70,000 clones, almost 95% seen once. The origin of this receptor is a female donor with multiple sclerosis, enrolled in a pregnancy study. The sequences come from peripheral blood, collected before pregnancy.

The CDR3 sequence is CVQAVDSGKETQYF. CDR3 sequence (DNA): TGTGTCCAAGCGGTTGATAGCGGAAAAGAGACCCAGTACTTC. The chain has TRBV21-1 and TRBJ2-5; the tabulated D call, TRBD2, remains unverified against the DNA. TRBV21-1 is tagged as a pseudogene. The CDR3 spans 14 residues.